This record covers a single T cell receptor (beta chain). These data come from a study of blood T cell repertoires in COVID-19. Turning to the study itself: Both acute and convalescent COVID-19 samples were obtained from the United States, Italy and Spain. The analysed material was cDNA or gDNA that came from T cells, B-cell-depleted T cells, or PBMCs.

The CDR3 totals 15 residues. Germline V gives CDR1 LNHNV, CDR2 YYDKDF (reference sequence). With V trimmed by 3 bases and J by 4 bases, 7 bases remained unmatched. The data were produced by immunoSEQ multiplex PCR, yet TCRdb's version contains in-frame clones alone and is incomplete. The data contain around 370,000 clones, 90% of them singletons. Input material: peripheral blood. This receptor was taken from a man aged 18 to 35 with active or convalescent COVID-19. The rearrangement uses TRBV15 and TRBJ2-7, with TRBD2 matching over 9 bases. This chain's CDR3 is CATSSPQRGVYEQYF. CDR3 nucleotide sequence: TGTGCCACCAGCAGTCCCCAGCGGGGGGTATACGAGCAGTACTTC. Drawing the rest from reference TRBV15 and TRBJ2-7, the complete variable domain is DAMVIQNPRYQVTQFGKPVTLSCSQTLNHNVMYWYQQKSSQAPKLLFHYYDKDFNNEADTPDNFQSRRPNTSFCFLDIRSPGLGDTAMYLCATSSPQRGVYEQYFGPGTRLTVT.